This is a list of T cell receptor beta chains from one sample in a study of spatial heterogeneity in lung cancer. TCRdb independently ran MiXCR on the 5' RACE reads; one entry per CDR3 protein. The sample has about 20,000 distinct CDR3 sequences; 7.5% are singletons. This specimen was lung tumor tissue, taken at surgery. These receptors all stem from a male donor with early-stage non-small cell lung cancer. Both conserved end residues are part of each CDR3. A D gene is named only where the DNA matches it firmly. Clone size is stated in some rows and not others, as once, few, many or a class when expanded.

clone_size,d_call,j_call,v_call,cdr3_nt,cdr3_aa
many,TRBD1,TRBJ1-4,TRBV5-6,TGTGCCAGCAGCTTCGATCCCGGGACAGGGGGCAGTTATGAAAAACTGTTTTTT,CASSFDPGTGGSYEKLFF
.,.,TRBJ2-3,TRBV20-1,TGCAGTGCTAGAGACACAGGAGGAGATACGCAGTATTTT,CSARDTGGDTQYF
many,.,TRBJ1-1,TRBV28,TGTGCCAGCAGTTATACCAGGTCTGAAGCTTTCTTT,CASSYTRSEAFF
few,TRBD1,TRBJ2-2,TRBV5-1,TGCGCCAGCAGCTTGAGGGTTACAGGGGGCACGAACACCGGGGAGCTGTTTTTT,CASSLRVTGGTNTGELFF
few,TRBD2,TRBJ2-1,TRBV30,TGTGCCTGGAGTGTATGGGGTAGCGGGGATATTGGTGAGCAGTTCTTC,CAWSVWGSGDIGEQFF
.,TRBD1,TRBJ2-3,TRBV29-1,TGCAGCGTTGGAACAGGGGGTGTCACAGATACGCAGTATTTT,CSVGTGGVTDTQYF
few,.,TRBJ2-3,TRBV18,TGTGCCAGCTCACCACAAGGGGCAAACACAGATACGCAGTATTTT,CASSPQGANTDTQYF
many,TRBD1,TRBJ1-3,TRBV20-1,TGCAGTGCTAACAGGGGAAGTGGAAACACCATATATTTT,CSANRGSGNTIYF
many,.,TRBJ1-3,TRBV19,TGTGCCAGTAGTACTGATCTCACGGCTGGAAACACCATATATTTT,CASSTDLTAGNTIYF
medium-sized,.,TRBJ1-4,TRBV29-1,TGCAGCGTTCGTACTAATGAAAAACTGTTTTTT,CSVRTNEKLFF
.,.,TRBJ1-1,TRBV6-5,TGTGCCAGCAGTAGAGGGGGGAACACTGAAGCTTTCTTT,CASSRGGNTEAFF
few,TRBD1,TRBJ2-7,TRBV20-1,TGCAGTGCTAGAGATCCCGGACAGGGACCCTACGAGCAGTACTTC,CSARDPGQGPYEQYF
many,.,TRBJ1-5,TRBV20-1,TGCAGTGCTAGACAGGGATCCGATTTATCGCCCCAGCATTTT,CSARQGSDLSPQHF
many,TRBD2,TRBJ2-7,TRBV10-3,TGTGCCATCAGGGTCGGGGGGTCCTACGAGCAGTACTTC,CAIRVGGSYEQYF
many,.,TRBJ1-6,TRBV6-2/TRBV6-3,TGTGCCAGCAGTTACGGGGATAATTCACCCCTCCACTTT,CASSYGDNSPLHF
many,.,TRBJ2-3,TRBV9,TGTGCCAGCAGCGTGAGCACAGATACGCAGTATTTT,CASSVSTDTQYF
.,TRBD2,TRBJ2-1,TRBV27,TGTGCCAGCAGTCCCCGGGGGGGCCTCAGCTCCTACAATGAGCAGTTCTTC,CASSPRGGLSSYNEQFF
many,TRBD2,TRBJ2-1,TRBV5-1,TGCGCCAGCAGCTTCGGGACTAGCGAAAATGAGCAGTTCTTC,CASSFGTSENEQFF
many,.,TRBJ2-7,TRBV27,TGTGCCAGCAAAAGAACAGGGCCCTACGAGCAGTACTTC,CASKRTGPYEQYF
many,TRBD2,TRBJ2-1,TRBV3-1,TGTGCCAGCAGCCCGCAAGCGGGGGGGCCTGACAATGAGCAGTTCTTC,CASSPQAGGPDNEQFF
.,TRBD1,TRBJ2-7,TRBV7-2,TGTGCCAGCAGCTTTTCCGGGACAGATTCCTACGAGCAGTACTTC,CASSFSGTDSYEQYF
many,TRBD1,TRBJ2-7,TRBV20-1,TGCAGTGCGGTACAGGGGAACGAGCAGTACTTC,CSAVQGNEQYF
many,.,TRBJ1-5,TRBV7-8,TGTGCCAGCAGCTTAGTGTCAACAGAGCGCAATCAGCCCCAGCATTTT,CASSLVSTERNQPQHF
many,.,TRBJ2-5,TRBV11-2,TGTGCCAGCAGCTTAGCGATGGGACATCAAGAGACCCAGTACTTC,CASSLAMGHQETQYF
many,.,TRBJ1-1,TRBV5-1,TGCGCCAGCAGCTTGGGCCAAGAGGGGGTCACTGAAGCTTTCTTT,CASSLGQEGVTEAFF
many,.,TRBJ2-2,TRBV2,TGTGCCAGCAAAGGAGGCCAGACCATCACCGGGGAGCTGTTTTTT,CASKGGQTITGELFF
few,.,TRBJ1-2,TRBV5-4,TGTGCCAGCAGCTTGAGGGGGGTGGGCTATGGCTACACCTTC,CASSLRGVGYGYTF
.,.,TRBJ1-6,TRBV5-1,TGCGCCAGCAGCTTGGACCAGGGTGAGCCTAATTCACCCCTCCACTTT,CASSLDQGEPNSPLHF
few,.,TRBJ2-3,TRBV6-2/TRBV6-3,TGTGCCAGCAGAGGGTACCGGGTGGGGAAAGATACGCAGTATTTT,CASRGYRVGKDTQYF
many,.,TRBJ1-1,TRBV24-1,TGTGCCACCAGTGATTTAGGAAGGACTGAAGCTTTCTTT,CATSDLGRTEAFF
many,.,TRBJ1-1,TRBV10-3,TGTGCCATCACCAAGGGGGGAGTTCTCACTGAAGCTTTCTTT,CAITKGGVLTEAFF
few,TRBD1,TRBJ1-2,TRBV7-9,TGTGCCAGCAGCTCCACCGGGACAGCTGCAAGGATTAACTATGGCGACACCTTC,CASSSTGTAARINYGDTF
many,TRBD1,TRBJ2-3,TRBV14,TGTGCCAGCAGGGACAGGAACACAGATACGCAGTATTTT,CASRDRNTDTQYF
few,.,TRBJ2-4,TRBV6-6,TGTGCCAGCAGCTGGGCAGGGTTCATCTTAGCCAAAAACATTCAGTACTTC,CASSWAGFILAKNIQYF
.,.,TRBJ1-1,TRBV4-3,TGCGCCAGCAGCCAAGTAGGGGGTATGAACACTGAAGCTTTCTTT,CASSQVGGMNTEAFF
many,.,TRBJ2-2,TRBV5-1,TGCGCCAGCAGCTTGGTAGGTCGCGGACTGAGCACCGGGGAGCTGTTTTTT,CASSLVGRGLSTGELFF
many,TRBD2,TRBJ2-3,TRBV10-3,TGTGCCATCAGACTAGCGCCTAGCACAGATACGCAGTATTTT,CAIRLAPSTDTQYF
many,TRBD1,TRBJ1-2,TRBV20-1,TGCAGTGCTAGGGTTACAGGGGAACCTTATGGCTACACCTTC,CSARVTGEPYGYTF
many,TRBD1,TRBJ2-6,TRBV9,TGTGCCAGCAGCGTAGATCCATCGCGGACAGGATCTGGGGCCAACGTCCTGACTTTC,CASSVDPSRTGSGANVLTF
many,TRBD1,TRBJ2-7,TRBV20-1,TGCAGTGCCATTGCCGGGACAGGCGCGTACGAGCAGTACTTC,CSAIAGTGAYEQYF
many,TRBD2,TRBJ2-1,TRBV7-2,TGTGCCAGCAGCCCACGGACTAGCGCCTTGCTCTACAATGAGCAGTTCTTC,CASSPRTSALLYNEQFF
medium-sized,.,TRBJ1-4,TRBV12-3/TRBV12-4,TGTGCCAGCAGCCCAGGGAGGGCTAATGAAAAACTGTTTTTT,CASSPGRANEKLFF
many,.,TRBJ1-6,TRBV5-6,TGTGCCAGCACCCGGGACGGCCGCCAGAATTCACCCCTCCACTTT,CASTRDGRQNSPLHF
many,.,TRBJ1-1,TRBV12-3/TRBV12-4,TGTGCCAGCAGCCGGGGGTGGCAGGGAGGCACTGAAGCTTTCTTT,CASSRGWQGGTEAFF
.,.,TRBJ2-1,TRBV11-3,TGTGCCAGCAGCCCTCGACAGAATCTTTACAATGAGCAGTTCTTC,CASSPRQNLYNEQFF
few,.,TRBJ1-1,TRBV3-1,TGTGCCAGCAGCCCAACCGGGTCCAACACTGAAGCTTTCTTT,CASSPTGSNTEAFF
.,.,TRBJ1-2,TRBV6-6,TGTGCCAGCCGACAGGATAACTATGGCTACACCTTC,CASRQDNYGYTF
.,.,TRBJ2-7,TRBV28,TGTGCCAGCAGCCGCTCCTACGAGCAGTACTTC,CASSRSYEQYF